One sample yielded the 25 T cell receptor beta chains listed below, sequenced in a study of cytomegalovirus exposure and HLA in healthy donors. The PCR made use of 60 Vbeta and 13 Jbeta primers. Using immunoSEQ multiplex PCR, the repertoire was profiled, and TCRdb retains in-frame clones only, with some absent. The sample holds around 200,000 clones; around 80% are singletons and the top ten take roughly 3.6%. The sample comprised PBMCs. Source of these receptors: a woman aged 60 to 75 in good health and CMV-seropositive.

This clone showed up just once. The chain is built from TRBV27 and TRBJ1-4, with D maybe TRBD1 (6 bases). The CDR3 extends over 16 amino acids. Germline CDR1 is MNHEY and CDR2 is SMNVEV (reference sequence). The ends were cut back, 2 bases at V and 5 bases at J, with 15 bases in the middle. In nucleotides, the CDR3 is TGTGCCAGCAGTTTAGTGGGGACACTCCTAAATGAAAAACTGTTTTTT. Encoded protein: CASSLVGTLLNEKLFF.

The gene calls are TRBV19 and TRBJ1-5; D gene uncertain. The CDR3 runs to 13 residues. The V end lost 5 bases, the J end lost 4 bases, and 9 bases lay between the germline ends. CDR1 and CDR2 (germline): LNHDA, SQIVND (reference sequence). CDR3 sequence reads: CASSLTFNQPQHF. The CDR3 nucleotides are TGTGCCAGTAGTTTAACTTTTAATCAGCCCCAGCATTTT.

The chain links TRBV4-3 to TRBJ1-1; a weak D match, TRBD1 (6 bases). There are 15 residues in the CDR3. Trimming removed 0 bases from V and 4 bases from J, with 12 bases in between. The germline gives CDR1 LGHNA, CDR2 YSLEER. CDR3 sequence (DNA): TGCGCCAGCAGCCAAGATCCACAGGGCATCACTGAAGCTTTCTTT. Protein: CASSQDPQGITEAFF.

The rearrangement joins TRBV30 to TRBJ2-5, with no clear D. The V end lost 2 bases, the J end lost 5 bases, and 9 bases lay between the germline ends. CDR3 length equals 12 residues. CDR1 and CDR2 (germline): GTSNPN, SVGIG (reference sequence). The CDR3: CAWSLGRETQYF. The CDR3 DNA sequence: TGTGCCTGGAGTCTGGGCAGGGAGACCCAGTACTTC.

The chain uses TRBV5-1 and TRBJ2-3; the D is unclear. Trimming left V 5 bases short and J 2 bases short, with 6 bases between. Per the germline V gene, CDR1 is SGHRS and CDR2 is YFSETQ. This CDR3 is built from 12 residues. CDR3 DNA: TGCGCCAGCAGGACAAACACAGATACGCAGTATTTT. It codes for CASRTNTDTQYF.

The CDR3 is CASSQDLRRIDEQFF. Written as DNA, the CDR3 is TGTGCCAGCAGCCAAGATCTGAGGCGCATCGATGAGCAGTTCTTC. V usage is TRBV14 and J usage is TRBJ2-1; the D is unclear. This CDR3 is built from 15 residues. V was clipped by 0 bases and J by 8 bases, with 14 bases between them. Looked up from germline, CDR1 is SGHDN and CDR2 is FVKESK.

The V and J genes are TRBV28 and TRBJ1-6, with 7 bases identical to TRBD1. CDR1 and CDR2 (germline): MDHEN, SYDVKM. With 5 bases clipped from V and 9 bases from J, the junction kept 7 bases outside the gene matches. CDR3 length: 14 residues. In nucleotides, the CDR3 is TGTGCCAGCAGTCCAGGACAGGCTGGTTCACCCCTCCACTTT. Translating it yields CASSPGQAGSPLHF.

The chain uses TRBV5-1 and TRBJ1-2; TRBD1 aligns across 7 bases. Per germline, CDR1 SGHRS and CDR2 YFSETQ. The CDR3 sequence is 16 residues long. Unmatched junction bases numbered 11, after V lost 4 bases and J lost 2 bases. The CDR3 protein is CASSPRTGTTNYGYTF. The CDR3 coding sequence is TGCGCCAGCAGCCCTCGGACAGGAACAACAAACTATGGCTACACCTTC. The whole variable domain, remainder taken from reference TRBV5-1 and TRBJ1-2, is KAGVTQTPRYLIKTRGQQVTLSCSPISGHRSVSWYQQTPGQGLQFLFEYFSETQRNKGNFPGRFSGRQFSNSRSEMNVSTLELGDSALYLCASSPRTGTTNYGYTFGSGTRLTVV.

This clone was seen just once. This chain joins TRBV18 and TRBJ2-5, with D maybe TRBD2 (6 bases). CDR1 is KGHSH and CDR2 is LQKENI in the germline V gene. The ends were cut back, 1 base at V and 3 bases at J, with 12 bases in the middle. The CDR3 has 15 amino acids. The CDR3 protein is CASSPLGGAEETQYF. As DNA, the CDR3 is TGTGCCAGCTCACCACTTGGCGGGGCCGAAGAGACCCAGTACTTC.

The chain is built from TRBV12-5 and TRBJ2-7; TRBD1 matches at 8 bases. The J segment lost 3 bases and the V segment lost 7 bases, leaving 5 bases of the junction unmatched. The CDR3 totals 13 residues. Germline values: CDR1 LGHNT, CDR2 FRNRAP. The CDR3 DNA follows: TGTGCTAGTGCCTTGACAGGGGACTACGAGCAGTACTTC. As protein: CASALTGDYEQYF.

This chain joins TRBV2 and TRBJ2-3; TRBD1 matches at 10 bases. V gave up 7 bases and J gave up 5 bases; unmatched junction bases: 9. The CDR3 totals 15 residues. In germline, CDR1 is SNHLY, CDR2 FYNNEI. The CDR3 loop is CASKPGTGAGDTQYF. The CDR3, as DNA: TGTGCCAGCAAACCAGGGACAGGGGCGGGAGATACGCAGTATTTT.

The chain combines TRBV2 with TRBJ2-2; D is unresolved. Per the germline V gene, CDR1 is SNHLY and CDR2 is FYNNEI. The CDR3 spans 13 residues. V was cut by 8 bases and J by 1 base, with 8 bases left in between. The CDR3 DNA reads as TGTGCCAGCCGGGTCGAGAACACCGGGGAGCTGTTTTTT. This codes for CASRVENTGELFF.

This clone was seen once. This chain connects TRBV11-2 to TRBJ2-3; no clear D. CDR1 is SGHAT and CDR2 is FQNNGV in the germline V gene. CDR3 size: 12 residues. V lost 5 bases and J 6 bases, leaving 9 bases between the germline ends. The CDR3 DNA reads TGTGCCAGCAGCCTCTCCCTGGATACGCAGTATTTT. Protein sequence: CASSLSLDTQYF.

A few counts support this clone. Written as DNA, the CDR3 is TGTGCCATCAGTGAGTTGAACGGGACAGGGCTAAAAGGCTACACCTTC. The encoded protein is CAISELNGTGLKGYTF. This rearrangement joins TRBV10-3 to TRBJ1-2; 9 bases line up with TRBD1. Germline V lookup: CDR1 ENHRY, CDR2 SYGVKD. The CDR3 spans 16 residues. The J segment lost 8 bases and the V segment lost 1 base, leaving 11 bases of the junction unmatched.

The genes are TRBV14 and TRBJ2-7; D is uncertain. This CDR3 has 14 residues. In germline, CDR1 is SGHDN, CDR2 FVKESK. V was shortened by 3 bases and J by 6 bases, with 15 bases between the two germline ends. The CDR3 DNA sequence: TGTGCCAGCAGCCACGGAGTTCTCCTGGGCGAGCAGTACTTC. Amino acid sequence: CASSHGVLLGEQYF.

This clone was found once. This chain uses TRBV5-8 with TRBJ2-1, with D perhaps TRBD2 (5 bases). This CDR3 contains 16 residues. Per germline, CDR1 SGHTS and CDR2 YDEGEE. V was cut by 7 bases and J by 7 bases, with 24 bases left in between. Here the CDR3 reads CASPLPPGVHVNEQFF. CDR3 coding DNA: TGTGCCAGCCCCTTGCCCCCCGGGGTACATGTAAATGAGCAGTTCTTC.

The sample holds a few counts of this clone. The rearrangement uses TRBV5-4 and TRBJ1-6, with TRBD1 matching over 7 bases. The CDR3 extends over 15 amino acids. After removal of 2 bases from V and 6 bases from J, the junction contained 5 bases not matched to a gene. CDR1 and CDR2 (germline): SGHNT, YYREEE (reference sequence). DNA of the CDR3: TGTGCCAGCAGCTTACCAGGGGGACTTAATTCACCCCTCCACTTT. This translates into CASSLPGGLNSPLHF.

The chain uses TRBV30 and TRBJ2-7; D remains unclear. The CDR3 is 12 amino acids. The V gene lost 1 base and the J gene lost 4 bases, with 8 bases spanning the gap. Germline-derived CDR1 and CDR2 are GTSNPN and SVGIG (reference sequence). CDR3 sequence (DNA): TGTGCCTGGAGTGGTACGGGTTACGAGCAGTACTTC. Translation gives CAWSGTGYEQYF.

In nucleotides, the CDR3 is TGTGCCAGCAGTGAGTTAGAGGACACCATATATTTT. Protein product: CASSELEDTIYF. V gene TRBV6-5 combines with J gene TRBJ1-3, with D uncertain. The CDR3 is made up of 12 amino acids. Germline V CDR1 and CDR2: MNHEY, SVGAGI. Trimming pared 5 bases from V and 8 bases from J, leaving 10 bases between.

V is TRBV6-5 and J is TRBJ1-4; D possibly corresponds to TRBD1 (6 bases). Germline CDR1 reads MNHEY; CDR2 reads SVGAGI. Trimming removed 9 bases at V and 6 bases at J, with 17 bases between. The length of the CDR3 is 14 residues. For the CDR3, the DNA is TGTGCCAGTTTCCGGGATAGGGGGTATGAAAAACTGTTTTTT. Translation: CASFRDRGYEKLFF.

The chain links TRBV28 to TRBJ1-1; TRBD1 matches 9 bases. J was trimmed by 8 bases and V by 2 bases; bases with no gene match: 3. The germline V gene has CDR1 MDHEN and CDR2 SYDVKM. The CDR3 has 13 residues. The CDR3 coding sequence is TGTGCCAGCAGTTTAGAGGGGACAGGGGAAGCTTTCTTT. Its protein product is CASSLEGTGEAFF.

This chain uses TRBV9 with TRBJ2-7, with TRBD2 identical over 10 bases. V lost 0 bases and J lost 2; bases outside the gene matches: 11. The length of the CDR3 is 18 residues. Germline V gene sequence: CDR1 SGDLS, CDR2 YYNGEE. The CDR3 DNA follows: TGTGCCAGCAGCGTAGGGTCTAGCGGGGGACAACTAGCCTACGAGCAGTACTTC. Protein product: CASSVGSSGGQLAYEQYF.

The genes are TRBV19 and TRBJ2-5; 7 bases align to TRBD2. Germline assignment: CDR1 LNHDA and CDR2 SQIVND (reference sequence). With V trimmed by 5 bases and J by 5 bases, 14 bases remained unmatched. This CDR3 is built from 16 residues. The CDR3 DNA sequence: TGTGCCAGTAGTTTTCGACTAGCATCGGCTCGTGAGACCCAGTACTTC. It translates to CASSFRLASARETQYF.

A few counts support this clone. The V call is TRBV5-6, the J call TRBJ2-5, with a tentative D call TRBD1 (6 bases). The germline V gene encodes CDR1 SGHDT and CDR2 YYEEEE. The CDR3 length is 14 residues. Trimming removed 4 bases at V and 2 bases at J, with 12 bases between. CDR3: CASSKGVTQETQYF. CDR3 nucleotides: TGTGCCAGCAGCAAGGGGGTTACTCAAGAGACCCAGTACTTC.

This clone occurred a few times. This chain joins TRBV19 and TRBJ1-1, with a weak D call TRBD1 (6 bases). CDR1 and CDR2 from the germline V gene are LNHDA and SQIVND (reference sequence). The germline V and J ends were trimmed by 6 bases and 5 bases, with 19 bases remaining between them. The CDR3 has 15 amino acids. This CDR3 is CASRGVAGAGTEAFF. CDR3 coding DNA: TGTGCCAGTAGAGGGGTGGCGGGGGCGGGAACTGAAGCTTTCTTT.